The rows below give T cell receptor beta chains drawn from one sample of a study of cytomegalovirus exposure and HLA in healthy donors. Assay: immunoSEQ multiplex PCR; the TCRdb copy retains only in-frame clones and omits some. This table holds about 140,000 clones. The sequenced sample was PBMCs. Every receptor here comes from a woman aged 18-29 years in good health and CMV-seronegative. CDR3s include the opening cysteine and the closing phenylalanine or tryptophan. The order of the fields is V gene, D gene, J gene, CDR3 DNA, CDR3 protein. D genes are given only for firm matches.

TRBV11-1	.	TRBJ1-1	TGTGCCAGCAGTTCTCCTGGACACCCGGAGTTTCTCGAAGCTTTCTTT	CASSSPGHPEFLEAFF
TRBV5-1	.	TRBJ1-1	TGCGCCAGCAGCCCGCGTCGGGGAAACACTGAAGCTTTCTTT	CASSPRRGNTEAFF
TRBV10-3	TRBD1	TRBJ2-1	TGTGCCATCAGTGAGCTCCCCGGGACAGGGGGGGGAGAGCAGTTCTTC	CAISELPGTGGGEQFF
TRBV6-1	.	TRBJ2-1	TGTGCCAGCAGTCCCTTTGCGGGGACCTACAATGAGCAGTTCTTC	CASSPFAGTYNEQFF
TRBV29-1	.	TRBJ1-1	TGCAGCTCCAGGGATGGTACTGAAGCTTTCTTT	CSSRDGTEAFF
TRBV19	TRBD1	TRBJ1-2	TGTGCCAGTAGTCTAACAGGGACAGGGAACTATGGCTACACCTTC	CASSLTGTGNYGYTF
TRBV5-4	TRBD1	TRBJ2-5	TGTGCCAGCAGCTTGGCAACAGGGGGCGAAGAGACCCAGTACTTC	CASSLATGGEETQYF
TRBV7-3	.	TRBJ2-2	TGTGCCAGCAGCCTGGGCCCACCGCGGGTCACCGGGGAGCTGTTTTTT	CASSLGPPRVTGELFF
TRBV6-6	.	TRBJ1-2	TGTGCCGCTGAAAACGGGATGGAAGGCTACACCTTC	CAAENGMEGYTF
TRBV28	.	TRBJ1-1	TGTGCCAGCAGTTCCCCTCCCCGGGAGGACACTGAAGCTTTCTTT	CASSSPPREDTEAFF
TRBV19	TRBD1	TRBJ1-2	TGTGCCAGTAGTATGTGGGCAGGGGGTCTTTATGGCTACACCTTC	CASSMWAGGLYGYTF
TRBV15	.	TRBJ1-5	TGTGCCACCAGTACGGACAGAGAGAATCAGCCCCAGCATTTT	CATSTDRENQPQHF
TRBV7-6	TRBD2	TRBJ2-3	TGTGCCAGCAGCTTGAACCCTAGCGGGGTAACAGATACGCAGTATTTT	CASSLNPSGVTDTQYF
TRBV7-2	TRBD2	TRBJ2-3	TGTGCCAGCAGTTTACTCAGCGGGAGGATAGATACGCAGTATTTT	CASSLLSGRIDTQYF
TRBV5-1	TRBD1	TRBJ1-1	TGCGCCAGCAGCTTGTGGACAGGGCGCGTGGAAGCTTTCTTT	CASSLWTGRVEAFF
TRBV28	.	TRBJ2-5	TGTGCCAGCAGTATGACAGGACGTGGGGAGACCCAGTACTTC	CASSMTGRGETQYF
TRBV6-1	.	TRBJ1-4	TGTGCCAGCAGTGAACCCGAGGTCCAGGGCCTTAATGAAAAACTGTTTTTT	CASSEPEVQGLNEKLFF
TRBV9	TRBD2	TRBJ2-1	TGTGCCAGCAGCGTAGCGGGAGGAGCGGGTGACAATGAGCAGTTCTTC	CASSVAGGAGDNEQFF
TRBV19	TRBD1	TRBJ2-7	TGTGCCAGTAGTACCCCGGGACAGGGACTTTACGAGCAGTACTTC	CASSTPGQGLYEQYF
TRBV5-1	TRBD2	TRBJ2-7	TGCGCCAGCAGCTGGGGGGGATTAGCGGGAGCGAGCGAGCAGTACTTC	CASSWGGLAGASEQYF
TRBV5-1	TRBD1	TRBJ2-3	TGCGCCAGCAGCTTGGCCGGGACAGGGGCCACAGATACGCAGTATTTT	CASSLAGTGATDTQYF
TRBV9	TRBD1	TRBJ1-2	TGTGCCAGCAGCGTAGTAGGGACAGGGGATGGCTACACCTTC	CASSVVGTGDGYTF
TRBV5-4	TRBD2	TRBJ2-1	TGTGCCAGCAGCCTGGAACCTGGGACTACAAATGAGCAGTTCTTC	CASSLEPGTTNEQFF
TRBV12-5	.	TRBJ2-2	TGTGCTAGTGGTTTGGTCCCCCCCCCGTGGAGAAACACCGGGGAGCTGTTTTTT	CASGLVPPPWRNTGELFF
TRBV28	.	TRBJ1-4	TGTGCCAGCAGTTTATCCCGAGGAAGATTGTATGAAAAACTGTTTTTT	CASSLSRGRLYEKLFF
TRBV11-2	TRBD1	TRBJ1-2	TGTGCCAGCAGCAGAACAGGGGTTTATGGCTACACCTTC	CASSRTGVYGYTF
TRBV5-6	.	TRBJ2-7	TGTGCCAGCAGCTTGCGACAGAGCTACGAGCAGTACTTC	CASSLRQSYEQYF
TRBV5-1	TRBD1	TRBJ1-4	TGCGCCAGCAGCACTACAGGGGGCATAGGTGAAAAACTGTTTTTT	CASSTTGGIGEKLFF
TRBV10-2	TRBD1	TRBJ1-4	TGCGCCAGCAGCCAGGGGGCCTGGGAAAAACTGTTTTTT	CASSQGAWEKLFF
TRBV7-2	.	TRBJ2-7	TGTGCCAGCAGCCCCCATTACAGCAAGCACTACGAGCAGTACTTC	CASSPHYSKHYEQYF
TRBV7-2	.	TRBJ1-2	TGTGCCAGCAGCTTAGCCCACGGAGACAACTATGGCTACACCTTC	CASSLAHGDNYGYTF
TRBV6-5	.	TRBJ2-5	TGTGCCAGCAGGACAACAGGGTTAGAGACCCAGTACTTC	CASRTTGLETQYF
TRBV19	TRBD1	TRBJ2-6	TGTGCCAGTAGGGACAGGCCCTCTGGGGCCAACGTCCTGACTTTC	CASRDRPSGANVLTF
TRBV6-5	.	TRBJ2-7	TGTGCCAGCAGTCGGGACGGGGACTCCTACGAGCAGTACTTC	CASSRDGDSYEQYF
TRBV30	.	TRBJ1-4	TGTGCCTGGAGTGTACAACAGACAGCAAGAAATGAAAAACTGTTTTTT	CAWSVQQTARNEKLFF
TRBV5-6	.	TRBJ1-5	TGTGCCAGCAGCTTGCGAAGGGGAGGGAATCAGCCCCAGCATTTT	CASSLRRGGNQPQHF
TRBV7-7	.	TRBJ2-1	TGTGCTAGCAGCTTACAGGGAACCTACAATGAGCAGTTCTTC	CASSLQGTYNEQFF
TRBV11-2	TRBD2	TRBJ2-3	TGTGCCAGCAGCTCAGTAGGAGCGGGAGTGGTAGATACGCAGTATTTT	CASSSVGAGVVDTQYF
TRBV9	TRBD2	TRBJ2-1	TGTGCCAGCAGCGTAGTAGCGGGAGGATGGAATGAGCAGTTCTTC	CASSVVAGGWNEQFF
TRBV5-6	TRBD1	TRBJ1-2	TGTGCCAGCCAGATAACCGGGACAGGGGTAGATGGCTACACCTTC	CASQITGTGVDGYTF
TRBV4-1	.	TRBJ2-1	TGCGCCAGCAGCCTAACGGGGAGGTCTTACAATGAGCAGTTCTTC	CASSLTGRSYNEQFF